These T cell receptor beta chains were read from a single sample in a study of tumor and adjacent non-tumor tissue in lung cancer. TCRdb called the multiplex PCR reads again in MiXCR, with one record for every CDR3 protein. Of 60,000 to 90,000 distinct CDR3 sequences listed, over 70% are singletons. Specimen: lung tumor tissue. The source is a woman aged 50 to 65 with non-small cell lung cancer. Each CDR3 is given with its conserved first and last residue. Fields, in order: D gene, clone size, V gene, J gene, CDR3 protein, CDR3 DNA. D genes are given only for firm matches. For some rows the clone size is stated as once, few or many, or as a class when expanded; others skip it.

>NA|NA|TRBV11-3|TRBJ1-1
CGSSLMGDIEAFF
TGTGGCAGCAGTTTAATGGGGGACATTGAAGCTTTCTTT
>NA|NA|TRBV20-1|TRBJ2-2
CSAKDNTGKLFF
TGCAGTGCTAAAGATAACACCGGGAAGCTGTTTTTT
>TRBD2|NA|TRBV10-2|TRBJ2-3
CATKSSGSGNTQYF
TGCGCCACTAAGAGTAGCGGGAGTGGCAATACGCAGTATTTT
>TRBD2|NA|TRBV2|TRBJ2-3
CASSDRLTSGRTDTQYF
TGTGCCAGCAGTGATCGGTTGACTAGCGGACGCACAGATACGCAGTATTTT
>TRBD2|NA|TRBV10-2|TRBJ2-1
CASSEFRGGLAGGDVQSF
TGCGCCAGCAGTGAGTTCCGGGGTGGACTAGCGGGTGGGGATGTGCAGTCCTTC
>NA|many|TRBV28|TRBJ1-6
CASSPSGGPNSPLHF
TGTGCCAGCAGTCCCTCGGGGGGGCCGAATTCACCCCTCCACTTT
>NA|NA|TRBV29-1|TRBJ2-5
CSLAANGSAESQYF
TGCAGCTTGGCGGCCAACGGGAGCGCTGAGTCCCAGTACTTC
>TRBD2|NA|TRBV4-1|TRBJ2-5
CASGQDLLQRGWETQYF
TGCGCCAGCGGCCAAGACCTCCTTCAGCGGGGGTGGGAGACCCAGTACTTC
>NA|NA|TRBV5-4|TRBJ2-5
CASSPGGVSAETQYF
TGTGCCAGCAGCCCGGGGGGCGTTAGCGCTGAGACCCAGTACTTC
>NA|NA|TRBV14|TRBJ2-2
CASSQEINTGELFF
TGTGCCAGCAGCCAAGAAATCAACACCGGGGAGCTGTTTTTT
>NA|few|TRBV29-1|TRBJ2-5
CSVAGTRGLGETQYF
TGCAGTGTCGCCGGGACAAGGGGTTTGGGGGAGACCCAGTACTTC
>TRBD1|NA|TRBV30|TRBJ2-3
CAWRDRSEGPLYF
TGTGCCTGGAGGGACAGGTCAGAGGGACCGCTGTATTTT
>NA|NA|TRBV29-1|TRBJ2-5
CSVARRFETQYF
TGCAGCGTTGCTAGACGGTTCGAGACCCAGTACTTC
>TRBD1|NA|TRBV29-1|TRBJ2-1
CSVDPSGQGRGEHFF
TGCAGCGTTGATCCTTCCGGACAGGGAAGGGGTGAGCACTTCTTC
>NA|NA|TRBV29-1|TRBJ1-2
CSVVAGHGYIF
TGCAGCGTTGTAGCGGGACATGGCTACATTTTC
>NA|once|TRBV29-1|TRBJ2-6
CSVEDLCRASGANILTF
TGCAGCGTTGAAGATCTGTGCAGGGCCTCTGGGGCCAACATCCTGACTTTC
>TRBD2|many|TRBV10-3|TRBJ2-1
CAISGGLAFSLGYNEQFF
TGTGCCATCAGTGGGGGACTAGCGTTCTCCCTGGGGTACAATGAGCAGTTCTTC
>TRBD2|NA|TRBV10-1|TRBJ2-1
CASILAGDYNEQFF
TGCGCCAGTATCCTAGCGGGAGATTACAATGAGCAGTTCTTC